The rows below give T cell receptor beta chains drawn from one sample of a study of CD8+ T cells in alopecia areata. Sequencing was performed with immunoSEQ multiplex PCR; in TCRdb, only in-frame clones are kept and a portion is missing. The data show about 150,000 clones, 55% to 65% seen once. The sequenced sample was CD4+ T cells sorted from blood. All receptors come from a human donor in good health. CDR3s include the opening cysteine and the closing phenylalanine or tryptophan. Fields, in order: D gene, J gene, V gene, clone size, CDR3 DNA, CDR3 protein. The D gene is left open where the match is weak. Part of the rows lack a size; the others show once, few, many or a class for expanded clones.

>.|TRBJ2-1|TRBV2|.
TGTGCCAGCAGAGAGGACGTGGACGGCTATGAGCAGTTCTTC
CASREDVDGYEQFF
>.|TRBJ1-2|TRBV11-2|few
TGTGCCAGCAGCTTAGGGCAGGGTTGGAAAGGCTACACCTTC
CASSLGQGWKGYTF
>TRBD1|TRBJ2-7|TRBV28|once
TGTGCCAGCAGAAGACAGGGGGCGATCGACGAGCAGTACTTC
CASRRQGAIDEQYF
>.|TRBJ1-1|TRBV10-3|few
TGTGCCATCAGTGAGAGCACCGTGGTGGACACTGAAGCTTTCTTT
CAISESTVVDTEAFF
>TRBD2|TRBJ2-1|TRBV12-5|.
TGTGCTAGTGGTTTGGCTGGGAGGGTTGGCGATGAGCAGTTCTTC
CASGLAGRVGDEQFF
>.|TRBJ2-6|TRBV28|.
TGTGCCAGCAACCGGGGCTCTGGGGCCAACGTCCTGACTTTC
CASNRGSGANVLTF
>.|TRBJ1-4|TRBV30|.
TGTGCCTGGAATCGTAATGTCAATGAAAAACTGTTTTTT
CAWNRNVNEKLFF
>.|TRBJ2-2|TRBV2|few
TGTGCCAGCAATCGTCAGGGAAACACCGGGGAGCTGTTTTTT
CASNRQGNTGELFF
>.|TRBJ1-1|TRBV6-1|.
TGTGCCAGCAGTGGCGGAATGGCTTTCTTT
CASSGGMAFF
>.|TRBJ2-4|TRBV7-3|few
TGTGCCAGCAGCTTAGGGCTAGGGGAAAACATTCAGTACTTC
CASSLGLGENIQYF
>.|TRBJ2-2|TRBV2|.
TGTGCCAGCAGTTTATTAGATAACACCGGGGAGCTGTTTTTT
CASSLLDNTGELFF
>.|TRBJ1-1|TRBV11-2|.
TGTGCCAGCAGCTTAGCGGCGGGCATGAACACTGAAGCTTTCTTT
CASSLAAGMNTEAFF
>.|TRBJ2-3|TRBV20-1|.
TGCAGTGCTACCTTTGCTACGCAGTATTTT
CSATFATQYF
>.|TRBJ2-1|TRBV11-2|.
TGTGCCAGCGGGGGGAGTGAGCAGTTCTTC
CASGGSEQFF
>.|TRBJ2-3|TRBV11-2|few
TGTGCCAGCAGCCCCGGGTCTCAGGGAGATACGCAGTATTTT
CASSPGSQGDTQYF
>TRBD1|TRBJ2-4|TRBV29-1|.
TGCAGCGGCCGGGACAGAATAAGGAACATTCAGTACTTC
CSGRDRIRNIQYF
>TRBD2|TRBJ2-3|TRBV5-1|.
TGCGCCAGCCGGGCTAGCGGGAAGGATACGCAGTATTTT
CASRASGKDTQYF
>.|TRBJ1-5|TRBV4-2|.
TGTGCCAGCAGCCCACAGGCGAGCGGTAGCAATCAGCCCCAGCATTTT
CASSPQASGSNQPQHF
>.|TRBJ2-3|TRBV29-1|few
TGCAGCGTTTCAGGTTGGGGGGATACGCAGTATTTT
CSVSGWGDTQYF
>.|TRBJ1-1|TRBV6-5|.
TGTGCCAGCAGTGACGGGAGCGAAGGTTTCTTT
CASSDGSEGFF
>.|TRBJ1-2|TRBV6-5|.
TGTGCCAGCAGCAGAAGGCCTTCTAACTATGGCTACACCTTC
CASSRRPSNYGYTF
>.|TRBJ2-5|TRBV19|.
TGTGCCAGTAGTGTCTCGCAAGAGACCCAGTACTTC
CASSVSQETQYF
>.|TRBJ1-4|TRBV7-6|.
TGTGCCAGCAGCTTAGCGGTCGGGGGTGAAAAACTGTTTTTT
CASSLAVGGEKLFF
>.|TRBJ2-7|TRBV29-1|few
TGCAGCGTTGAATCGGATCTGAGCGAGCAGTACTTC
CSVESDLSEQYF
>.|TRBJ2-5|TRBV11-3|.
TGTGCCAGCAGCCCCCTGGGTTTTCAAGAGACCCAGTACTTC
CASSPLGFQETQYF
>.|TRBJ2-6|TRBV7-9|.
TGTGCCAGCAGCCAGGGGACGTCCTTCTCTGGGGCCAACGTCCTGACTTTC
CASSQGTSFSGANVLTF
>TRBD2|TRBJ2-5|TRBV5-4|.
TGTGCCAGCAGCCCGGGGGGAGTTACGGAGACCCAGTACTTC
CASSPGGVTETQYF